The 9 T cell receptor beta chains below come from one sample, sequenced in a study of CD8 T cells in Susac syndrome. Reverse transcription of roughly 0.45 to 1 ug RNA was performed with random hexamers. TCRdb reprocessed the immunoSEQ multiplex PCR reads with MiXCR, giving one entry per CDR3 protein. The sample carries 100,000 to 150,000 distinct CDR3 sequences, roughly 95% recorded once. Sequenced material: CD4+ T cells from PBMCs. The receptors were sampled from a human donor with Susac syndrome.

The rearrangement joins TRBV7-8 to TRBJ1-5; D may be TRBD1 (6 bases). The CDR3 has 18 amino acids. CDR1 is SGHVS, CDR2 FQNEAQ, per germline. Trimming removed 4 bases at V and 0 bases at J, with 19 bases between. For the CDR3, the DNA is TGTGCCAGCAGCTCATTTCCCCGCAGGGGAAATAGCAATCAGCCCCAGCATTTT. Its translation: CASSSFPRRGNSNQPQHF.

This clonotype was seen a single time. The rearrangement links TRBV30 to TRBJ2-7; possible D gene TRBD1, 6 bases. Germline V gene lookup returns CDR1 GTSNPN and CDR2 SVGIG (reference sequence). CDR3 length equals 13 residues. With 1 base removed from V and 3 bases from J, the gap between germline ends came to 10 bases. The CDR3 DNA is TGTGCCTGGAGTGAGGGGGTAAGCTACGAGCAGTACTTC. Translation gives CAWSEGVSYEQYF.

V usage is TRBV2 and J usage is TRBJ2-4, with D unclear. Deletions cut 1 base from V and 6 bases from J, with 19 bases between. Germline-derived CDR1 and CDR2 are SNHLY and FYNNEI. The CDR3 consists of 17 residues. The CDR3 nucleotides read TGTGCCAGCAGTGAAGGGATAAGGGCCAGAGGTGGAAACATTCAGTACTTC. Encoded protein: CASSEGIRARGGNIQYF.

The chain couples TRBV3-1 to TRBJ2-7, with D perhaps being TRBD1 or TRBD2 (5 bases each). CDR3 length equals 14 residues. V was pared by 3 bases and J by 4 bases, with 13 bases between. Germline V gene sequence: CDR1 LGHDT, CDR2 YNNKEL (reference sequence). The CDR3 nucleotides are TGTGCCAGCAGCCAGGGACCCTATGGGTACGAGCAGTACTTC. It specifies CASSQGPYGYEQYF.

The chain is built from TRBV12-3 or TRBV12-4 and TRBJ1-1; D gene unclear. V gave up 1 base and J gave up 5 bases, with 8 bases separating them. The CDR3 contains 13 residues. The DNA of the CDR3 is TGTGCCAGCAGTTTAGTCCCGGGAACTGAAGCTTTCTTT. Translation: CASSLVPGTEAFF.

The rearrangement links TRBV3-1 to TRBJ2-5; no reliable D call. The CDR3 extends over 12 amino acids. Germline V gene lookup returns CDR1 LGHDT and CDR2 YNNKEL (reference sequence). With 3 bases removed from V and 5 bases from J, the gap between germline ends came to 7 bases. CDR3 in DNA: TGTGCCAGCAGCCAGTCTCGGGAGACCCAGTACTTC. As protein: CASSQSRETQYF.

The chain joins TRBV7-2 to TRBJ2-3; 10 positions match TRBD2. The ends lost 4 bases at V and 6 bases at J; junction bases unmatched: 4. The CDR3 has 14 residues. Germline assignment: CDR1 SGHTA and CDR2 FQGNSA. CDR3 sequence reads: CASSSRAGGDTQYF. The CDR3 nucleotides are TGTGCCAGCAGCTCGAGAGCGGGAGGGGATACGCAGTATTTT. Looking up the rest from reference TRBV7-2 and TRBJ2-3 gives the full variable domain: GAGVSQSPSNKVTEKGKDVELRCDPISGHTALYWYRQSLGQGLEFLIYFQGNSAPDKSGLPSDRFSAERTGGSVSTLTIQRTQQEDSAVYLCASSSRAGGDTQYFGPGTRLTVL.

The J gene is TRBJ2-1, the V gene TRBV14; 9 nucleotides align to TRBD2. The junction had 8 bases not matched to a gene; V was cut back by 1 base and J by 10 bases. This CDR3 comprises 15 residues. CDR1 and CDR2 (germline): SGHDN, FVKESK. The CDR3 region is CASSQVAGGLQEQFF. The CDR3 DNA reads as TGTGCCAGCAGCCAAGTGGCGGGAGGGCTTCAGGAGCAGTTCTTC. Filled out from reference TRBV14 and TRBJ2-1, the complete variable domain reads EAGVTQFPSHSVIEKGQTVTLRCDPISGHDNLYWYRRVMGKEIKFLLHFVKESKQDESGMPNNRFLAERTGGTYSTLKVQPAELEDSGVYFCASSQVAGGLQEQFFGPGTRLTVL.

The count of this clonotype is one. The J gene is TRBJ2-1, the V gene TRBV24-1; TRBD2 agrees at 9 bases. V lost 5 bases to trimming and J lost 0 bases; unmatched junction nucleotides: 4. The CDR3 is made up of 16 amino acids. Per germline, CDR1 KGHDR and CDR2 SFDVKD. The CDR3 here is CATSARTSASYNEQFF. CDR3 DNA: TGTGCCACCAGTGCTCGGACTAGCGCCTCCTACAATGAGCAGTTCTTC.